The 20 T cell receptor beta chains in this list originate from one sample, sequenced in a study of PD-1 blockade in classical Hodgkin lymphoma (dated by TCRdb to about 2020). The receptor library was made with the immunoSEQ multiplex PCR assay. TCRdb took this table from immuneACCESS and kept in-frame rearrangements with V and J called. Such tables lack part of the clones; where checked against another copy, unresolved V genes explain under half of the gap, and the rest is unexplained. The sample table records 40,000 to 50,000 clones; 65% to 80% of these occur just once. 20% to 25% of the sample comes from the top ten. Taken with the paper, the label for time point translates to: cycle 1 day 1 (C1D1), immediately before nivolumab initiation. All trial patients had relapsed after autologous stem cell transplantation, with cohorts A, B and C differing in prior brentuximab vedotin exposure. This material consisted of peripheral blood mononuclear cells (PBMCs), taken at baseline. The origin of the receptors is a human donor with classical Hodgkin lymphoma.

The chain links TRBV28 to TRBJ2-4; D is perhaps TRBD2 (6 bases). Germline CDR1 and CDR2: MDHEN and SYDVKM. CDR3 length: 14 amino acids. V lost 6 bases and J lost 1, with 10 bases in between. The CDR3 here is CASRSGGAKNIQYF. In nucleotides, the CDR3 is TGTGCCAGCAGAAGTGGGGGGGCCAAAAACATTCAGTACTTC.

The chain joins TRBV18 to TRBJ1-5; 8 nucleotides match TRBD1. The CDR3 length is 15 residues. Germline V gene data show CDR1 as KGHSH and CDR2 as LQKENI. V lost 9 bases and J lost 6; bases outside the gene matches: 13. The CDR3 DNA reads TGTGCCAGTAAGGCGCGGGGACAGGATAGTCAGCCCCAGCATTTT. It translates to CASKARGQDSQPQHF.

This sequence joins TRBV7-9 and TRBJ1-5; D might be TRBD1 (5 bases). Per the germline V gene, CDR1 is SEHNR and CDR2 is FQNEAQ (reference sequence). V was clipped by 8 bases and J by 3 bases, with 11 bases between them. The CDR3 loop spans 13 amino acids. The CDR3 spells CASVTGPNQPQHF. As DNA, the CDR3 is TGTGCCAGCGTCACGGGGCCCAATCAGCCCCAGCATTTT.

The chain carries TRBV30 and TRBJ1-6; perhaps TRBD1 as D (5 bases). Trimming took 2 bases from V and 5 from J, leaving 7 bases between them. The CDR3 length is 13 residues. The germline V gene has CDR1 GTSNPN and CDR2 SVGIG (reference sequence). In DNA, the CDR3 is TGTGCCTGGAGTCTGGGGCATAATTCACCCCTCCACTTT. Protein: CAWSLGHNSPLHF.

This clone has a handful of counts. The chain joins TRBV30 to TRBJ2-1; 10 nucleotides line up with TRBD2. The CDR3 has 16 residues. Germline-derived CDR1 and CDR2 are GTSNPN and SVGIG (reference sequence). J gave up 1 base and V 5 bases, and 8 bases lay outside the gene matches. As DNA, the CDR3 is TGTGCCTGGGGGATAGCGGGAGGTTTTTCCTACAATGAGCAGTTCTTC. The encoded protein is CAWGIAGGFSYNEQFF.

The V call is TRBV10-3, the J call TRBJ2-3; the match to TRBD2 covers 11 bases. The CDR3 spans 14 residues. Trimming cost V 6 bases and J 4 bases; bases outside gene matches: 3. Germline CDR1 ENHRY, CDR2 SYGVKD. The CDR3 DNA reads as TGTGCCATCAGCCCGACTAGCGGGGCAGATACGCAGTATTTT. Its protein is CAISPTSGADTQYF.

The chain recombines TRBV5-1 with TRBJ2-4; 10 positions agree with TRBD2. CDR1 and CDR2 (germline): SGHRS, YFSETQ. Trimming cost V 0 bases and J 5 bases; bases outside gene matches: 5. There are 16 residues in the CDR3. The CDR3 reads CASSLDPAGGQNIQYF. CDR3 nucleotides: TGCGCCAGCAGCTTGGATCCAGCGGGAGGGCAAAACATTCAGTACTTC.

The sample holds a few counts of this clone. The chain recombines TRBV18 with TRBJ2-6; TRBD1 or TRBD2 may be the D gene (6 bases each). The germline CDR1 and CDR2 sequences are KGHSH and LQKENI. The length of the CDR3 is 19 residues. V lost 5 bases to trimming and J lost 3 bases, with 23 bases between them. The CDR3 reads CASSFMRGDLVSGANVLTF. CDR3 DNA: TGTGCCAGCTCATTCATGAGGGGGGACCTCGTAAGTGGGGCCAACGTCCTGACTTTC.

The rearrangement joins TRBV7-9 to TRBJ1-1, with D unresolved. The CDR3 is made up of 15 amino acids. Per the germline V gene, CDR1 is SEHNR and CDR2 is FQNEAQ (reference sequence). V was clipped by 3 bases and J by 0 bases, with 11 bases between them. The CDR3 protein is CASSLHAFMNTEAFF. The CDR3 DNA is TGTGCCAGCAGCTTGCACGCGTTCATGAACACTGAAGCTTTCTTT. The whole variable domain, filled in from reference TRBV7-9 and TRBJ1-1, reads DTGVSQNPRHKITKRGQNVTFRCDPISEHNRLYWYRQTLGQGPEFLTYFQNEAQLEKSRLLSDRFSAERPKGSFSTLEIQRTEQGDSAMYLCASSLHAFMNTEAFFGQGTRLTVV.

This chain uses TRBV7-9 with TRBJ2-7, with 11 bases matching TRBD1. CDR3 size: 15 residues. Germline CDR1 and CDR2: SEHNR and FQNEAQ (reference sequence). J was trimmed by 3 bases and V by 4 bases; bases with no gene match: 5. The CDR3 bases are TGTGCCAGCAGCTACGGGACAGGGGGGCGCTACGAGCAGTACTTC. Translated: CASSYGTGGRYEQYF.

The table lists this clone with a count of one. This chain links TRBV27 with TRBJ2-3; perhaps TRBD1 as D (6 bases). The CDR3 has 16 residues. V dropped 3 bases and J dropped 2 bases, with 15 bases sitting between them. Germline CDR1 is MNHEY and CDR2 is SMNVEV (reference sequence). The CDR3 nucleotides are TGTGCCAGCAGTTTGACCCCAGGGGTCAACACAGATACGCAGTATTTT. Translated, it gives CASSLTPGVNTDTQYF.

V usage is TRBV7-9 and J usage is TRBJ2-3, with D perhaps matching TRBD2 (7 bases). The CDR3 totals 14 residues. V was shortened by 2 bases and J by 5 bases, with 11 bases between the two germline ends. In germline, CDR1 is SEHNR, CDR2 FQNEAQ (reference sequence). CDR3 bases: TGTGCCAGCAGCTTACGGGGGGCGGTAGATACGCAGTATTTT. It codes for CASSLRGAVDTQYF.

This chain uses TRBV6-6 with TRBJ1-1; possible D gene TRBD1, 6 bases. Trimming took off 1 base at V and 4 bases at J, with 10 bases between the two ends. CDR1 is MNHNY and CDR2 is SVGAGI in the germline V gene (reference sequence). The CDR3 is 14 amino acids. The CDR3 region is CASSYYGGLTEAFF. DNA for the CDR3: TGTGCCAGCAGTTACTATGGGGGGCTCACTGAAGCTTTCTTT.

The chain uses TRBV7-2 and TRBJ1-5; a possible D gene is TRBD1 (5 bases). The CDR3 consists of 15 residues. The V gene lost 5 bases and the J gene lost 0 bases, with 11 bases spanning the gap. Germline V CDR1 and CDR2: SGHTA, FQGNSA. Here the CDR3 reads CASSPRGGSNQPQHF. Here the CDR3 DNA reads TGTGCCAGCAGCCCCCGGGGGGGTAGCAATCAGCCCCAGCATTTT.

CDR3 DNA sequence: TGCGCCAGCAGCCTCCGACACGCTGCTAGCACAGATACGCAGTATTTT. As protein: CASSLRHAASTDTQYF. The chain employs TRBV5-1 and TRBJ2-3; D gene uncertain. Trimming removed 4 bases at V and 0 bases at J, with 15 bases between. Germline loops: CDR1 SGHRS, CDR2 YFSETQ. The CDR3 spans 16 residues.

V gene TRBV30 combines with J gene TRBJ2-7; no firm D call. Germline assignment: CDR1 GTSNPN and CDR2 SVGIG (reference sequence). CDR3 length equals 12 residues. V lost 2 bases to trimming and J lost 4 bases, with 9 bases between them. The CDR3 region is CAWSRLEYEQYF. CDR3 sequence (DNA): TGTGCCTGGAGTCGGCTAGAATACGAGCAGTACTTC. The whole variable domain, filled in from reference TRBV30 and TRBJ2-7, reads SQTIHQWPATLVQPVGSPLSLECTVEGTSNPNLYWYRQAAGRGLQLLFYSVGIGQISSEVPQNLSASRPQDRQFILSSKKLLLSDSGFYLCAWSRLEYEQYFGPGTRLTVT.

The chain recombines TRBV6-1 with TRBJ1-1, with a possible D match to TRBD1 (6 bases). V dropped 6 bases and J dropped 1 base, with 9 bases sitting between them. CDR3 length equals 13 residues. Germline V CDR1 and CDR2: MNHNS, SASEGT. The DNA for the CDR3 is TGTGCCAGCAGAAGACAGGAGAACACTGAAGCTTTCTTT. It specifies CASRRQENTEAFF.

The J gene is TRBJ2-3, the V gene TRBV9, with D possibly being TRBD2 (6 bases). Germline CDR1 and CDR2: SGDLS and YYNGEE. The CDR3 spans 15 residues. Trimming removed 0 bases at V and 3 bases at J, with 11 bases between. The chain's CDR3 is CASSVAGGWTDTQYF. CDR3 nucleotides: TGTGCCAGCAGCGTAGCCGGGGGTTGGACAGATACGCAGTATTTT.

This rearrangement joins TRBV9 to TRBJ2-5; TRBD2 agrees at 7 bases. This CDR3 region has 14 residues. Trimming at V came to 4 bases and at J to 5 bases, leaving 8 bases not matched to a gene. The germline CDR1 and CDR2 sequences are SGDLS and YYNGEE. CDR3 amino acids: CASSPRGVRETQYF. CDR3 DNA sequence: TGTGCCAGCAGCCCCCGGGGGGTTCGGGAGACCCAGTACTTC.

About this clone itself: The same CDR3 arises from other DNA sequences in this sample as well. The J gene is TRBJ2-5, the V gene TRBV28; D remains ambiguous. CDR1 MDHEN and CDR2 SYDVKM come from the germline V gene. This CDR3 is 15 amino acids long. Deletions cut 3 bases from V and 3 bases from J, with 14 bases between. CDR3 DNA: TGTGCCAGCAGTTTTTCGGCCCCCAAGGAAGAGACCCAGTACTTC. This gives the protein CASSFSAPKEETQYF.